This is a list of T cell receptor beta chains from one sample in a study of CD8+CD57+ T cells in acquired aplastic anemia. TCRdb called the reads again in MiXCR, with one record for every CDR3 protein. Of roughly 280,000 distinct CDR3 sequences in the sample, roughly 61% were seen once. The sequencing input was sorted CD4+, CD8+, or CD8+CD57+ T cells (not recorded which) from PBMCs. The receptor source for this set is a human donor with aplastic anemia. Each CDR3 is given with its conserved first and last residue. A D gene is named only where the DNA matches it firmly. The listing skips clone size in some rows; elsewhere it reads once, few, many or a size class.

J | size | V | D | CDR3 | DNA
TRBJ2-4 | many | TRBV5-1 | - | CASSLGQTPNIQYF | TGCGCCAGCAGCTTGGGGCAGACCCCAAACATTCAGTACTTC
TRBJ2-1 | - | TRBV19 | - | CASSGEAAFNEQFF | TGTGCCAGTAGTGGCGAGGCGGCGTTTAATGAGCAGTTCTTC
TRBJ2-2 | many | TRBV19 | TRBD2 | CASKVAGSTGELFF | TGTGCCAGTAAGGTAGCGGGAAGCACCGGGGAGCTGTTTTTT
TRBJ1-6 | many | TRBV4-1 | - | CASSQEWANSPLHF | TGCGCCAGCAGCCAAGAATGGGCTAATTCACCCCTCCACTTT
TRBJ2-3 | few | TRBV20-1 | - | CSARDPAVLVYF | TGCAGTGCTAGAGATCCCGCGGTTCTAGTGTATTTT
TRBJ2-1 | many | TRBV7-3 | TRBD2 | CASSSGLADTEQFF | TGTGCCAGCAGCTCAGGACTAGCGGACACTGAGCAGTTCTTC
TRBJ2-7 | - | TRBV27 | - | CASSPEGQKLWGEQYF | TGTGCCAGCAGTCCTGAGGGCCAAAAGCTTTGGGGCGAGCAGTACTTC
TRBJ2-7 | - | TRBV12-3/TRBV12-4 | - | CASSFLGPYEQYF | TGTGCCAGCAGTTTTCTGGGACCCTACGAGCAGTACTTC
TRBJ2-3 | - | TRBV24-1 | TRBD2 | CATSVVAGGRGDSDTQYF | TGTGCCACCAGTGTGGTAGCGGGAGGCCGAGGGGATTCAGATACGCAGTATTTT
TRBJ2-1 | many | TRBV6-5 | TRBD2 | CASSALGGGGDEQFF | TGTGCCAGCAGTGCCCTCGGCGGGGGGGGTGATGAGCAGTTCTTC
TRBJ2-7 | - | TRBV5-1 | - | CASSWTTGSYEQYF | TGCGCCAGCAGCTGGACTACAGGGAGCTACGAGCAGTACTTC
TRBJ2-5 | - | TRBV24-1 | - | CATSDRDLTPRPSKTQYF | TGTGCCACCAGTGATCGCGACCTAACCCCCCGACCATCGAAGACCCAGTACTTC
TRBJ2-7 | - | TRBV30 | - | CAWMEGTMYEQYF | TGTGCCTGGATGGAGGGAACGATGTACGAGCAGTACTTC
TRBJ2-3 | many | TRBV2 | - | CASSEFGQSTDTQYF | TGTGCCAGCAGTGAGTTCGGACAGAGCACAGATACGCAGTATTTT
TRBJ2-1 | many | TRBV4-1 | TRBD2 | CASSQDPAGDDSEQFF | TGCGCCAGCAGCCAAGATCCAGCGGGAGACGACAGTGAGCAGTTCTTC
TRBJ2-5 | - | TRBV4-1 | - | CASSFVGRETQYF | TGTGCCAGCAGCTTCGTTGGGAGGGAGACCCAGTACTTC
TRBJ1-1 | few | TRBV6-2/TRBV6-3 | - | CASSYSVLDVAFF | TGTGCCAGCAGTTACTCAGTCCTGGACGTGGCTTTCTTT
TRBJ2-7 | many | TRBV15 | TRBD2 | CATSRRWGTSGEQYF | TGTGCCACCAGCAGGAGATGGGGGACTAGCGGCGAGCAGTACTTC
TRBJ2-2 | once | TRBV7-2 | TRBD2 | CASSFGGSAGELFF | TGTGCCAGCAGCTTCGGCGGGAGTGCCGGGGAGCTGTTTTTT
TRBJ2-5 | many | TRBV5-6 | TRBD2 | CASSLAGLEETQYF | TGTGCCAGCAGCTTAGCGGGATTAGAGGAGACCCAGTACTTC
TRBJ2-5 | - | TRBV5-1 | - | CASSLYGTPETQYF | TGCGCCAGCAGCTTATATGGGACACCAGAGACCCAGTACTTC
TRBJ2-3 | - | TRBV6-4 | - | CASSDSETTDTQYF | TGTGCCAGCAGTGACTCAGAGACCACAGATACGCAGTATTTT
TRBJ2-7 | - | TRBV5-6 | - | CASSLARDGTYEQYF | TGTGCCAGCAGCTTGGCCCGGGACGGTACTTACGAGCAGTACTTC
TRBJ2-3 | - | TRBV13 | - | CASSLGGRGATDTQYF | TGTGCCAGCAGCTTAGGGGGTAGGGGAGCCACAGATACGCAGTATTTT
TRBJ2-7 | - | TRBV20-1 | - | CSAREQDREQYF | TGCAGTGCTAGAGAACAAGACAGAGAGCAGTACTTC
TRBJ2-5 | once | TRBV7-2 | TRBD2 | CASSLGPSGRGEETQYF | TGTGCCAGCAGCTTAGGCCCTAGCGGGAGAGGGGAAGAGACCCAGTACTTC
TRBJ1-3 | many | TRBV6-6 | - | CASSYSVRDLGNTIYF | TGTGCCAGCAGTTACTCGGTCCGGGACTTAGGAAACACCATATATTTT